This T cell receptor beta chain was captured in a study of T cell changes during pregnancy in multiple sclerosis. The CDR3 is 14 residues long. Germline CDR1 and CDR2: SEHNR and FQNEAQ (reference sequence). Trimming shortened V by 3 bases and J by 2 bases, and 11 bases separated the two germline ends. Here immunoSEQ multiplex PCR was the method, and the copy in TCRdb shows in-frame clones only, minus some. The repertoire holds some 110,000 clones, with 92% as singletons. Sequenced here: peripheral blood, sampled in the third trimester of pregnancy. The chain is built from TRBV7-9 and TRBJ2-7; D possibly corresponds to TRBD2 (6 bases). The origin of this receptor is a female donor with multiple sclerosis, enrolled in a pregnancy study. The CDR3: CASSFGGETYEQYF. In nucleotides, the CDR3 is TGTGCCAGCAGCTTTGGCGGGGAGACCTACGAGCAGTACTTC.